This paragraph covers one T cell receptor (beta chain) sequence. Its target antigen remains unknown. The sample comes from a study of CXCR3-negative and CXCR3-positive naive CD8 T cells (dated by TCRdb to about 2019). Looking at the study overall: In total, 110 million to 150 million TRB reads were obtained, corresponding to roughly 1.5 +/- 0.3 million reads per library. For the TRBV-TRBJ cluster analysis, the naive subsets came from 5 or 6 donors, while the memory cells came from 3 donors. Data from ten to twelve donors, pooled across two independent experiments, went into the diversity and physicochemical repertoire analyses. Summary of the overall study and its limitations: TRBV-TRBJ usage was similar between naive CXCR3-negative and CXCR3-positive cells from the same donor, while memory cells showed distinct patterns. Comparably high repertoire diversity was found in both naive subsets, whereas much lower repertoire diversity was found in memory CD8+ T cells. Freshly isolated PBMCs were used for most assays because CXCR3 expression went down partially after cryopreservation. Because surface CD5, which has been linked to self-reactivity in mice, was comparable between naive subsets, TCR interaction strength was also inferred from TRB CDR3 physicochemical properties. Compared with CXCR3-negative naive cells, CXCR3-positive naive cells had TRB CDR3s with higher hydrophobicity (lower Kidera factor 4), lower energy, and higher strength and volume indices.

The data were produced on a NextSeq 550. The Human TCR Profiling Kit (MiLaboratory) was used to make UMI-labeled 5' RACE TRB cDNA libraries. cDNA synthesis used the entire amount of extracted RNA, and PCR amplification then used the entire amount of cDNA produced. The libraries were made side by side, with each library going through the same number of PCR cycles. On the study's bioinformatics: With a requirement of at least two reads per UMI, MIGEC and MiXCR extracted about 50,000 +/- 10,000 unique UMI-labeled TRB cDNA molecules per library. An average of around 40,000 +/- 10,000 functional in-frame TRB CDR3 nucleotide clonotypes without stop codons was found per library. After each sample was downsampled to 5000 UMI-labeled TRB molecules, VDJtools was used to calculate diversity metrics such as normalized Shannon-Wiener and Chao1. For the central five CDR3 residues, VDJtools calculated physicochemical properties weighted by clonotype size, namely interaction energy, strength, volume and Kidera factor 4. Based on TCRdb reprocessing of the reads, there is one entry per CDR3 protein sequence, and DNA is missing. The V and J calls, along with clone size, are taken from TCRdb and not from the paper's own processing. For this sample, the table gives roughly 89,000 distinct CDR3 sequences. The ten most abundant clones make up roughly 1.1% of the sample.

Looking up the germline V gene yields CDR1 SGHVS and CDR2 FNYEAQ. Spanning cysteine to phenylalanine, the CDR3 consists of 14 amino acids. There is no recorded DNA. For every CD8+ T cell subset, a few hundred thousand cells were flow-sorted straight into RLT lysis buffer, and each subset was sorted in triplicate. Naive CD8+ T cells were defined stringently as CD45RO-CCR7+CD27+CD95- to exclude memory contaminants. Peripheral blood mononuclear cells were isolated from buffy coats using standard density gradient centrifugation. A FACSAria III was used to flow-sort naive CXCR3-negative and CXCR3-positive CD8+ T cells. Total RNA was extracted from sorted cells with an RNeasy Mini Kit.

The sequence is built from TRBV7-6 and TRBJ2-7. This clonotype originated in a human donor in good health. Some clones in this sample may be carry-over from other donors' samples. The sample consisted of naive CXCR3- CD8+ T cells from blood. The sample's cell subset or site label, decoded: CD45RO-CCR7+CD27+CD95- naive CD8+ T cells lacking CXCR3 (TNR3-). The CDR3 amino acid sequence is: CASSLEMYSYEQYF.